This entry is about one T cell receptor (beta chain). The antigen is unknown. Assay used: immunoSEQ multiplex PCR; TCRdb lists only in-frame clones, some missing. The table shows some 80,000 clones, with approximately 89% occurring only once. These data come from a study of T cell responses to AZD1222 COVID-19 vaccine. Study observations and caveats: There were mostly white British donors and more females than males, and clonal diversity was possibly underestimated. Unmutated variant regions are reportedly the target of nearly half of TCRs that are spike-specific.

This material consisted of peripheral blood, taken 28 days after the second dose of the MenACWY control vaccine. This TCR was sampled from an adult who received the MenACWY meningococcal vaccine as a control.

The CDR3 spells CASRAGTGEYGYTF. As DNA, the CDR3 is TGCGCCAGCAGAGCGGGGACAGGCGAGTATGGCTACACCTTC. The rearrangement uses TRBV5-1 and TRBJ1-2; TRBD1 matches 8 bases. J was trimmed by 5 bases and V by 5 bases; bases with no gene match: 8. The CDR3 extends over 14 amino acids. The germline V gene has CDR1 SGHRS and CDR2 YFSETQ.